This is a list of T cell receptor beta chains from one sample in a study of blood T cell repertoires in COVID-19. Data came from immunoSEQ multiplex PCR; TCRdb stores just in-frame clones and leaves some out. The table lists some 250,000 clones, roughly 80% of them singletons. Sequences were obtained from peripheral blood. The origin of the receptors is a man aged 45-60 years with active or convalescent COVID-19. CDR3s include the opening cysteine and the closing phenylalanine or tryptophan. A D gene is named only where the DNA matches it firmly. Size tells how often a clone was seen (once, few, many) or the class of an expanded clone, and some rows leave it out.

CDR3nt,CDR3aa,v_gene,j_gene,abundance,d_gene
TGTGCCAGTAGTATGGACAGGGGGCGCCTAGAAGGCTACACCTTC,CASSMDRGRLEGYTF,TRBV19,TRBJ1-2,-,TRBD1
TGTGCCAGCAGTCCAGGACAGGTCGGCTACACCTTC,CASSPGQVGYTF,TRBV6-2/TRBV6-3,TRBJ1-2,once,TRBD1
TGTGCCAGCAGCCGTCTAGCGGGGGGGCCGACTGAGCAGTTCTTC,CASSRLAGGPTEQFF,TRBV5-4,TRBJ2-1,-,TRBD2
TGTGCCAGCAGCCCAGACAGGTTCGTGACCGGGGAGCTGTTTTTT,CASSPDRFVTGELFF,TRBV3-1/TRBV3-2,TRBJ2-2,-,-
TGTGCCAGCTCACTGGGACAGGGCCACGAGCAGTACTTC,CASSLGQGHEQYF,TRBV18,TRBJ2-7,-,TRBD1
TGTGCCAGCACTGATGGACTAGCTCCCTCTAATGAGCAGTTCTTC,CASTDGLAPSNEQFF,TRBV28,TRBJ2-1,-,TRBD2
TGTGCCAGCAGCCCTACAGGCCGCTCTGGAAACACCATATATTTT,CASSPTGRSGNTIYF,TRBV27,TRBJ1-3,-,-
TGTGCCAGCAGTGAGTATGGGACAGGGGCTTACGAGCAGTACTTC,CASSEYGTGAYEQYF,TRBV6-1,TRBJ2-7,-,TRBD1
TGTGCCAGCTCACAATCCGGGACAGGGGGTTTTGAGCAGTACTTC,CASSQSGTGGFEQYF,TRBV6-5,TRBJ2-7,-,TRBD1
TGTGCGACAGGACAGGGCAATCAGCCCCAGCATTTT,CATGQGNQPQHF,TRBV30,TRBJ1-5,-,TRBD1
TGTGCCAGCAGTTCGGGACTGAGCTCCTACGAGCAGTACTTC,CASSSGLSSYEQYF,TRBV27,TRBJ2-7,-,-
TGTGCCTGGACTCCTTTACAGGGAACTATGAACACTGAAGCTTTCTTT,CAWTPLQGTMNTEAFF,TRBV30,TRBJ1-1,-,-
TGTGCCTGGAGTGGGCCGAACAATGAGCAGTTCTTC,CAWSGPNNEQFF,TRBV30,TRBJ2-1,-,-
TGTGCCAGCAGTGAGGCCAGGGGGCGTTATGGCTACACCTTC,CASSEARGRYGYTF,TRBV2,TRBJ1-2,-,TRBD1
TGTGCCAGTGGTGGGGTTACAGGGTCTAACACTGAAGCTTTCTTT,CASGGVTGSNTEAFF,TRBV19,TRBJ1-1,-,-
TGTGCCAGCAGCTCACCTCAGGGTTATGGCTACACCTTC,CASSSPQGYGYTF,TRBV12-3/TRBV12-4,TRBJ1-2,-,-
TGTGCCAGCAGCTTACGACAGGGGGGGAACACCGGGGAGCTGTTTTTT,CASSLRQGGNTGELFF,TRBV5-4,TRBJ2-2,-,TRBD1
TGTGCCAGCAGCCCACGGACAGGAGGAAATGGCTACACCTTC,CASSPRTGGNGYTF,TRBV7-8,TRBJ1-2,-,TRBD1
TGTGCCTGGAGGGACAGGGTCTCCTATAATTCACCCCTCCACTTT,CAWRDRVSYNSPLHF,TRBV30,TRBJ1-6,-,TRBD1
TGTGCCAGCAGTGAAGGCTCAGTTTCTTTCTACGAGCAGTACTTC,CASSEGSVSFYEQYF,TRBV6-1,TRBJ2-7,-,-
TGTGCCAGCAGTTTCGGAGGGTGGAACGAGCAGTACTTC,CASSFGGWNEQYF,TRBV12-3/TRBV12-4,TRBJ2-7,once,-
TGTGCCTGGAGCACTTACCAAGGGACAGCCATAGAGCAGTACTTC,CAWSTYQGTAIEQYF,TRBV30,TRBJ2-7,-,TRBD1
TGTGCCAGCAGCTTGGGGGCCGGAGGGGAAAAACTGTTTTTT,CASSLGAGGEKLFF,TRBV5-6,TRBJ1-4,-,-
TGTGCCAGCAGTGAGACGAGGTTCGCGGTCTCTGGAAACACCATATATTTT,CASSETRFAVSGNTIYF,TRBV25-1,TRBJ1-3,-,-
TGTGCCAGCAGTTTACTCTCATCGATAGGAGGGACCACTGAAGCTTTCTTT,CASSLLSSIGGTTEAFF,TRBV27,TRBJ1-1,-,-
TGTGCCAGCAGTGAAAACAGGGCGATTAACTATGGCTACACCTTC,CASSENRAINYGYTF,TRBV2,TRBJ1-2,-,-
TGTGCCTGGAGTGACAGGCACACCGGGGAGCTGTTTTTT,CAWSDRHTGELFF,TRBV30,TRBJ2-2,-,-
TGCGCCAGCAGGAGGACAGGGGGAAACATTCAGTACTTC,CASRRTGGNIQYF,TRBV4-1,TRBJ2-4,-,TRBD1
TGTGCCTTCAAAGGTATCGGGACAGGGGACACTGAAGCTTTCTTT,CAFKGIGTGDTEAFF,TRBV30,TRBJ1-1,-,TRBD1
TGTGCCAGCAGTTTATCGGGGACAGGGGACTTCGAGCAGTACTTC,CASSLSGTGDFEQYF,TRBV27,TRBJ2-7,-,TRBD1
TGTGCCAGCAGCCCAGGGACAGGGCCCACCTACGAGCAGTACTTC,CASSPGTGPTYEQYF,TRBV7-9,TRBJ2-7,few,TRBD1
TGTGCCAGCAGCTTAAACCCGAACTTGAACACCGGGGAGCTGTTTTTT,CASSLNPNLNTGELFF,TRBV7-3,TRBJ2-2,once,-
TGTGCCAGCAGTCAACAGGTTAAGGGCGGGGAGCTGTTTTTT,CASSQQVKGGELFF,TRBV27,TRBJ2-2,once,-
TGTGCCAGTAGTATGGGTGCGGGGTATGGCTACACCTTC,CASSMGAGYGYTF,TRBV19,TRBJ1-2,-,-
TGTGCCTGCAGCAGCGGGGTGTACCAAGAGACCCAGTACTTC,CACSSGVYQETQYF,TRBV3-1/TRBV3-2,TRBJ2-5,many,TRBD2
TGTGCCAGCAGTACGGGACTAGAGAGGACGGATGAGCAGTTCTTC,CASSTGLERTDEQFF,TRBV7-9,TRBJ2-1,once,TRBD2
TGTGCCAGCAGGACGGGACAATGGGAAAAACTGTTTTTT,CASRTGQWEKLFF,TRBV28,TRBJ1-4,-,-
TGCGCCAGCAGCTTATTGACTAGCGCCCAAGAGACCCAGTACTTC,CASSLLTSAQETQYF,TRBV5-1,TRBJ2-5,-,TRBD2
TGCGCCAGCAGTGAGCGGGGGAACAATCAGCCCCAGCATTTT,CASSERGNNQPQHF,TRBV10-1,TRBJ1-5,-,-
TGTGCCAGCGGGCAGGGTCTTTTAAATGAGCAGTTCTTC,CASGQGLLNEQFF,TRBV2,TRBJ2-1,-,-
TGTGCCAGCAGCTTGGTCGGGGGGGGAGAGCAGTACTTC,CASSLVGGGEQYF,TRBV5-4,TRBJ2-7,-,TRBD2
TGTGCCAGCAGTTACCCTACAGGGGATAAAGGCTACACCTTC,CASSYPTGDKGYTF,TRBV6-6,TRBJ1-2,-,TRBD1
TGCAGCGTGTTCGAGAACTATGGCTACACCTTC,CSVFENYGYTF,TRBV29-1,TRBJ1-2,-,-
TGTGCCAGCAGCTTATTCTCGGGCACCGGGGAGCTGTTTTTT,CASSLFSGTGELFF,TRBV7-3,TRBJ2-2,-,-
TGTGCCAGCAGCCTCTCCTATAATTCACCCCTCCACTTT,CASSLSYNSPLHF,TRBV28,TRBJ1-6,-,-
TGTGCCATCAGGCGCGACGGGGGAGGAATGGAGCAGTACTTC,CAIRRDGGGMEQYF,TRBV10-3,TRBJ2-7,-,-
TGTGCCATCCAGACTCCTTACAGGGGCTACACCTTC,CAIQTPYRGYTF,TRBV11-1,TRBJ1-2,-,-
TGTGCCAGCAGCCGCCCAGGCCAACAGGGGACCCAGTACTTC,CASSRPGQQGTQYF,TRBV6-6,TRBJ2-5,-,-
TGTGCCACCAGTGATTTGCAGGCGGGGGCGGGGGATACGCAGTATTTT,CATSDLQAGAGDTQYF,TRBV24-1,TRBJ2-3,few,-
TGTGCCTGGAGTGTTAGTCTAGGGGAAACTGAAGCTTTCTTT,CAWSVSLGETEAFF,TRBV30,TRBJ1-1,few,-
TGTGCCAGTAGTATACCCAGCGGGGGAACCACAGATACGCAGTATTTT,CASSIPSGGTTDTQYF,TRBV19,TRBJ2-3,-,TRBD2
TGTGCCATCAGTGAGTCTGCGGCACAATACAATGAGCAGTTCTTC,CAISESAAQYNEQFF,TRBV10-3,TRBJ2-1,-,-
TGTGCCAGCAGCTTAGTAATTTCCGGTAATCAGCCCCAGCATTTT,CASSLVISGNQPQHF,TRBV7-2,TRBJ1-5,once,-